One and the same sample provided the 31 T cell receptor beta chains below, sequenced in a study of cytomegalovirus exposure and HLA in healthy donors. PCR employed 60 Vbeta and 13 Jbeta primers. This table comes from immunoSEQ multiplex PCR, and its TCRdb copy is limited to in-frame clones, with some not included. Here the sample spans 46,000 or so clones, under 70% being singletons. Sequencing was performed on PBMCs. The origin of the receptors is a man aged 55 to 70 in good health and CMV-seropositive.

This clone was seen once. The genes are TRBV6-6 and TRBJ2-3; TRBD2 matches at 10 bases. With V trimmed by 1 base and J by 6 bases, 7 bases remained unmatched. Germline V gene lookup returns CDR1 MNHNY and CDR2 SVGAGI (reference sequence). The CDR3 totals 16 residues. The DNA of the CDR3 is TGTGCCAGCAGTTACTGGACTAGCGGAGCCTTGGATACGCAGTATTTT. The encoded protein is CASSYWTSGALDTQYF.

About this clone: With a far larger clone one base away, a read error is the likely cause. The chain has TRBV7-9 and TRBJ2-7; a weak D match, TRBD2 (6 bases). V was pared by 6 bases and J by 4 bases, with 13 bases between. Germline V gives CDR1 SEHNR, CDR2 FQNEAQ (reference sequence). The CDR3 runs to 13 residues. The CDR3 spells CASSWGEAYEQYF. As DNA, the CDR3 is TGTGCCAGCAGTTGGGGGGAGGCTTACGAGCAGTACTTC.

The chain has TRBV28 and TRBJ2-5; D possibly corresponds to TRBD1 (5 bases). Germline assignment: CDR1 MDHEN and CDR2 SYDVKM. Trimming removed 6 bases from V and 5 bases from J, with 16 bases in between. The CDR3 spans 14 residues. CDR3 sequence reads: CASRQGWGKETQYF. The CDR3 nucleotides are TGTGCCAGCAGACAAGGATGGGGCAAGGAGACCCAGTACTTC.

The gene calls are TRBV7-2 and TRBJ2-7; possible D gene TRBD2, 5 bases. Trimming removed 6 bases at V and 3 bases at J, with 12 bases between. The CDR3 is 13 residues long. In germline, CDR1 is SGHTA, CDR2 FQGNSA. The CDR3 region has the DNA TGTGCCAGCAGTCTTAACGACTACTACGAGCAGTACTTC. This gives the protein CASSLNDYYEQYF.

The genes are TRBV7-2 and TRBJ2-7, with TRBD1 matching over 12 bases. There are 19 residues in the CDR3. V shed 3 bases and J 2 bases; nucleotides not matched to a gene: 14. Germline V gene data show CDR1 as SGHTA and CDR2 as FQGNSA. The CDR3 region has the DNA TGTGCCAGCAGCTTGGGCGGGACAGGGGGCCCTCGTTCAACCTACGAGCAGTACTTC. Protein: CASSLGGTGGPRSTYEQYF.

The chain is built from TRBV5-1 and TRBJ2-3; perhaps TRBD2 as D (6 bases). The CDR3 covers 16 residues. Germline lookup yields CDR1 SGHRS and CDR2 YFSETQ. The ends were cut back, 0 bases at V and 4 bases at J, with 15 bases in the middle. This chain's CDR3 is CASSLGGVVDADTQYF. The CDR3 region has the DNA TGCGCCAGCAGCTTGGGCGGGGTGGTAGACGCAGATACGCAGTATTTT.

The table lists this clone with a few counts. The CDR3 DNA follows: TGTGCCAGCAGCTACGGGACTAACTACAATGAGCAGTTCTTC. Residues: CASSYGTNYNEQFF. The chain has TRBV7-2 and TRBJ2-1; 7 positions match TRBD2. The junction had 3 bases not matched to a gene; V was cut back by 4 bases and J by 3 bases. CDR3 length: 14 residues. Per the germline V gene, CDR1 is SGHTA and CDR2 is FQGNSA.

Written as DNA, the CDR3 is TGCGCCAGCAGCTTGTCCCTCGGCACAGATACGCAGTATTTT. Amino acid sequence: CASSLSLGTDTQYF. The gene calls are TRBV5-1 and TRBJ2-3; D unclear. Trimming removed 1 base from V and 1 base from J, with 7 bases in between. The CDR3 loop spans 14 amino acids. CDR1 is SGHRS, CDR2 YFSETQ, per germline.

This chain uses TRBV15 with TRBJ2-3, with TRBD2 matching over 9 bases. CDR1 LNHNV and CDR2 YYDKDF come from the germline V gene (reference sequence). The length of the CDR3 is 17 residues. The trim removed 0 bases at V and 4 bases at J, leaving 8 bases unmatched. CDR3 sequence reads: CATSRDRFAGGSDTQYF. CDR3 in DNA: TGTGCCACCAGCAGAGACCGCTTTGCGGGAGGGTCAGATACGCAGTATTTT.

The V gene is TRBV28, the J gene TRBJ1-4, with 8 bases fitting TRBD1. CDR1 and CDR2 from the germline V gene are MDHEN and SYDVKM. Trimming removed 10 bases from V and 7 bases from J; junction bases left unmatched: 11. The CDR3 consists of 14 residues. CDR3 protein: CATLDRGGSEKLFF. The CDR3 coding sequence is TGTGCCACCCTCGACAGGGGAGGTAGTGAAAAACTGTTTTTT.

The J gene is TRBJ1-1, the V gene TRBV10-3, with D possibly TRBD1 on 6 matching bases. CDR1 and CDR2 from the germline V gene are ENHRY and SYGVKD. The CDR3 has 13 amino acids. V lost 8 bases and J 1 base, leaving 11 bases between the germline ends. The CDR3 sequence: CAIGGAGNTEAFF. CDR3 sequence (DNA): TGTGCCATCGGGGGGGCAGGGAACACTGAAGCTTTCTTT.

The chain is built from TRBV7-8 and TRBJ2-7, with D possibly matching TRBD2 (5 bases). Trimming removed 4 bases at V and 5 bases at J, with 15 bases between. The length of the CDR3 is 14 residues. The V gene's germline CDR1 is SGHVS and CDR2 FQNEAQ. CDR3 in amino acids: CASSSGGARDEQYF. CDR3 bases: TGTGCCAGCAGCTCGGGCGGAGCGAGGGACGAGCAGTACTTC.

J is TRBJ1-1 and V is TRBV19, with 7 bases fitting TRBD1. The CDR3 consists of 13 residues. CDR1 and CDR2 from the germline V gene are LNHDA and SQIVND (reference sequence). The trim removed 6 bases at V and 5 bases at J, leaving 6 bases unmatched. Here the CDR3 reads CASRTGPGTEAFF. CDR3 in DNA: TGTGCCAGTAGGACAGGGCCGGGAACTGAAGCTTTCTTT.

The chain links TRBV9 to TRBJ1-5; D is possibly TRBD1 (5 bases). V shed 3 bases and J shed 6 bases, with 13 bases lying between them. The CDR3 consists of 14 residues. Germline CDR1 and CDR2: SGDLS and YYNGEE. Here the CDR3 reads CASSEGSEGQPQHF. The DNA for the CDR3 is TGTGCCAGCAGCGAGGGGTCGGAAGGTCAGCCCCAGCATTTT. The entire variable domain, with the rest obtained from reference TRBV9 and TRBJ1-5, is as follows: DSGVTQTPKHLITATGQRVTLRCSPRSGDLSVYWYQQSLDQGLQFLIQYYNGEERAKGNILERFSAQQFPDLHSELNLSSLELGDSALYFCASSEGSEGQPQHFGDGTRLSIL.

The chain joins TRBV27 to TRBJ1-5; maybe TRBD1 (6 bases). Germline V gene lookup returns CDR1 MNHEY and CDR2 SMNVEV (reference sequence). The V and J ends lost 5 bases and 10 bases respectively, with 21 bases between them. There are 15 residues in the CDR3. The CDR3 DNA follows: TGTGCCAGCAGTCCACAAGGGGTACAGGGAGCCCCCCAGCATTTT. This codes for CASSPQGVQGAPQHF.

V usage is TRBV7-8 and J usage is TRBJ2-3, with 12 bases identical to TRBD2. The CDR3 is 16 residues long. J lost 3 bases, V lost 5 bases, and 6 bases had no gene match. Germline V gives CDR1 SGHVS, CDR2 FQNEAQ. The CDR3 loop is CASSIPSGRVTDTQYF. The CDR3, as DNA: TGTGCCAGCAGCATACCTAGCGGGAGGGTTACAGATACGCAGTATTTT.

This rearrangement joins TRBV27 to TRBJ2-7; the D gene is possibly TRBD2 (5 bases). This CDR3 spans 14 amino acids. V lost 4 bases and J 2 bases, leaving 12 bases between the germline ends. Germline V lookup: CDR1 MNHEY, CDR2 SMNVEV (reference sequence). CDR3 loop: CASSSRTLPYEQYF. DNA for the CDR3: TGTGCCAGCAGTTCCCGGACTCTACCCTACGAGCAGTACTTC.

The table lists this clone with a count of one. This chain joins TRBV10-3 and TRBJ1-6; TRBD1 might be the D (6 bases). Trimming stripped 6 bases from V and 5 bases from J, with 11 bases between. Germline loops: CDR1 ENHRY, CDR2 SYGVKD. The CDR3 spans 14 residues. The CDR3 nucleotides are TGTGCCATCAGAGAAGGACAGAATAATTCACCCCTCCACTTT. Its translation is CAIREGQNNSPLHF.

This chain connects TRBV20-1 to TRBJ2-1, with D unresolved. The germline gives CDR1 DFQATT, CDR2 SNEGSKA (reference sequence). V was clipped by 5 bases and J by 5 bases, with 4 bases between them. The CDR3 spans 10 residues. In nucleotides, the CDR3 is TGCAGTGCTTTTAACAATGAGCAGTTCTTC. Protein sequence: CSAFNNEQFF.

The V call is TRBV7-2, the J call TRBJ2-5, with 7 nucleotides matching TRBD1. The CDR3 sequence is 17 residues long. Looked up from germline, CDR1 is SGHTA and CDR2 is FQGNSA. V trimming: 5 bases; J trimming: 2 bases; junction bases outside the gene matches: 14. This CDR3 is CASSVHPRGPVQETQYF. DNA for the CDR3: TGTGCCAGCAGCGTACACCCAAGGGGGCCGGTACAAGAGACCCAGTACTTC.

This clone was counted once. The chain carries TRBV7-7 and TRBJ2-2; 8 bases map to TRBD1. The junction had 4 bases not matched to a gene; V was cut back by 4 bases and J by 6 bases. This CDR3 is 14 amino acids long. The germline gives CDR1 SSHAT, CDR2 FNYEAQ (reference sequence). In nucleotides, the CDR3 is TGTGCCAGCAGCTCGGACAGGGTGGCCGGGGAGCTGTTTTTT. Translated, it gives CASSSDRVAGELFF.

This clone was counted a few times. This chain links TRBV27 with TRBJ2-3; TRBD1 aligns across 7 bases. The J segment lost 1 base and the V segment lost 6 bases, leaving 4 bases of the junction unmatched. The CDR3 runs 14 residues. Germline-derived CDR1 and CDR2 are MNHEY and SMNVEV (reference sequence). The DNA for the CDR3 is TGTGCCAGCAGCCGACAGGGTGGCACAGATACGCAGTATTTT. Translated: CASSRQGGTDTQYF.

This chain uses TRBV4-1 with TRBJ2-7; 10 nucleotides align to TRBD2. Germline-derived CDR1 and CDR2 are MGHRA and YSYEKL. This CDR3 contains 15 residues. V shed 1 base and J 2 bases; nucleotides not matched to a gene: 2. CDR3 in amino acids: CASSQVLAGAYEQYF. The CDR3 DNA reads TGCGCCAGCAGCCAAGTGCTAGCGGGAGCCTACGAGCAGTACTTC.

This clone was seen a handful of times. This chain's CDR3 is CASSESLAGGNTGELFF. The CDR3 nucleotides read TGCGCCAGCAGTGAGTCTCTAGCGGGAGGAAACACCGGGGAGCTGTTTTTT. This chain links TRBV10-1 with TRBJ2-2; TRBD2 aligns across 11 bases. The CDR3 covers 17 residues. V shed 0 bases and J 2 bases; nucleotides not matched to a gene: 2. The V gene's germline CDR1 is WNHNN and CDR2 SYGVQD (reference sequence).

The V call is TRBV19, the J call TRBJ2-1, with D possibly matching TRBD1 (6 bases). The CDR3 sequence is 13 residues long. Germline CDR1 is LNHDA and CDR2 is SQIVND (reference sequence). Trimming took 7 bases from V and 2 from J, leaving 9 bases between them. The CDR3 nucleotides are TGTGCCAGTAACCAGGGGCCCTACAATGAGCAGTTCTTC. Amino acids: CASNQGPYNEQFF.

This clone was seen a few times. This sequence joins TRBV19 and TRBJ1-5; no firm D call. The germline V gene encodes CDR1 LNHDA and CDR2 SQIVND (reference sequence). V lost 3 bases to trimming and J lost 3 bases, with 9 bases between them. CDR3 length equals 14 residues. The CDR3 sequence is CASSMGTNNQPQHF. The CDR3 DNA follows: TGTGCCAGTAGTATGGGCACGAACAATCAGCCCCAGCATTTT.

The chain is built from TRBV10-3 and TRBJ1-2, with 9 bases that match TRBD1. The CDR3 runs to 12 residues. Germline values: CDR1 ENHRY, CDR2 SYGVKD. Trimming removed 6 bases from V and 6 bases from J; junction bases left unmatched: 2. The DNA for the CDR3 is TGTGCCATCAGCCGGACAGGGGATGGCTACACCTTC. Amino acid sequence: CAISRTGDGYTF.

This clone has a single count. The chain combines TRBV28 with TRBJ1-2, with 8 bases lining up with TRBD1. After removal of 6 bases from V and 2 bases from J, the junction contained 11 bases not matched to a gene. Germline CDR1 reads MDHEN; CDR2 reads SYDVKM. This CDR3 contains 16 residues. The CDR3 DNA sequence: TGTGCCAGCAGCCGTAGTTCAGGGGGCCCAAACTATGGCTACACCTTC. Translation: CASSRSSGGPNYGYTF.

V usage is TRBV14 and J usage is TRBJ1-2; 9 positions agree with TRBD1. V shed 6 bases, J shed 7 bases, and the junction held 6 bases outside the gene matches. Per the germline V gene, CDR1 is SGHDN and CDR2 is FVKESK. The CDR3 length is 13 residues. The CDR3 sequence is CASSPQGAPGYTF. The CDR3 nucleotides read TGTGCCAGCAGTCCACAGGGGGCGCCTGGCTACACCTTC.

The genes are TRBV19 and TRBJ1-4; a possible D gene is TRBD1 (6 bases). This CDR3 region has 12 residues. The germline V gene has CDR1 LNHDA and CDR2 SQIVND (reference sequence). V was cut by 10 bases and J by 7 bases, with 13 bases left in between. The CDR3 DNA reads TGTGCCACCTCACAGGGTGGTGAAAAACTGTTTTTT. It encodes CATSQGGEKLFF.

The chain has TRBV7-9 and TRBJ2-7; D might be TRBD1 (6 bases). CDR3 size: 12 residues. Germline V gene lookup returns CDR1 SEHNR and CDR2 FQNEAQ (reference sequence). The V end lost 2 bases, the J end lost 7 bases, and 9 bases lay between the germline ends. The CDR3 nucleotides read TGTGCCAGCAGCTTAACAGGGTGGGAGCAGTACTTC. Amino acids: CASSLTGWEQYF.